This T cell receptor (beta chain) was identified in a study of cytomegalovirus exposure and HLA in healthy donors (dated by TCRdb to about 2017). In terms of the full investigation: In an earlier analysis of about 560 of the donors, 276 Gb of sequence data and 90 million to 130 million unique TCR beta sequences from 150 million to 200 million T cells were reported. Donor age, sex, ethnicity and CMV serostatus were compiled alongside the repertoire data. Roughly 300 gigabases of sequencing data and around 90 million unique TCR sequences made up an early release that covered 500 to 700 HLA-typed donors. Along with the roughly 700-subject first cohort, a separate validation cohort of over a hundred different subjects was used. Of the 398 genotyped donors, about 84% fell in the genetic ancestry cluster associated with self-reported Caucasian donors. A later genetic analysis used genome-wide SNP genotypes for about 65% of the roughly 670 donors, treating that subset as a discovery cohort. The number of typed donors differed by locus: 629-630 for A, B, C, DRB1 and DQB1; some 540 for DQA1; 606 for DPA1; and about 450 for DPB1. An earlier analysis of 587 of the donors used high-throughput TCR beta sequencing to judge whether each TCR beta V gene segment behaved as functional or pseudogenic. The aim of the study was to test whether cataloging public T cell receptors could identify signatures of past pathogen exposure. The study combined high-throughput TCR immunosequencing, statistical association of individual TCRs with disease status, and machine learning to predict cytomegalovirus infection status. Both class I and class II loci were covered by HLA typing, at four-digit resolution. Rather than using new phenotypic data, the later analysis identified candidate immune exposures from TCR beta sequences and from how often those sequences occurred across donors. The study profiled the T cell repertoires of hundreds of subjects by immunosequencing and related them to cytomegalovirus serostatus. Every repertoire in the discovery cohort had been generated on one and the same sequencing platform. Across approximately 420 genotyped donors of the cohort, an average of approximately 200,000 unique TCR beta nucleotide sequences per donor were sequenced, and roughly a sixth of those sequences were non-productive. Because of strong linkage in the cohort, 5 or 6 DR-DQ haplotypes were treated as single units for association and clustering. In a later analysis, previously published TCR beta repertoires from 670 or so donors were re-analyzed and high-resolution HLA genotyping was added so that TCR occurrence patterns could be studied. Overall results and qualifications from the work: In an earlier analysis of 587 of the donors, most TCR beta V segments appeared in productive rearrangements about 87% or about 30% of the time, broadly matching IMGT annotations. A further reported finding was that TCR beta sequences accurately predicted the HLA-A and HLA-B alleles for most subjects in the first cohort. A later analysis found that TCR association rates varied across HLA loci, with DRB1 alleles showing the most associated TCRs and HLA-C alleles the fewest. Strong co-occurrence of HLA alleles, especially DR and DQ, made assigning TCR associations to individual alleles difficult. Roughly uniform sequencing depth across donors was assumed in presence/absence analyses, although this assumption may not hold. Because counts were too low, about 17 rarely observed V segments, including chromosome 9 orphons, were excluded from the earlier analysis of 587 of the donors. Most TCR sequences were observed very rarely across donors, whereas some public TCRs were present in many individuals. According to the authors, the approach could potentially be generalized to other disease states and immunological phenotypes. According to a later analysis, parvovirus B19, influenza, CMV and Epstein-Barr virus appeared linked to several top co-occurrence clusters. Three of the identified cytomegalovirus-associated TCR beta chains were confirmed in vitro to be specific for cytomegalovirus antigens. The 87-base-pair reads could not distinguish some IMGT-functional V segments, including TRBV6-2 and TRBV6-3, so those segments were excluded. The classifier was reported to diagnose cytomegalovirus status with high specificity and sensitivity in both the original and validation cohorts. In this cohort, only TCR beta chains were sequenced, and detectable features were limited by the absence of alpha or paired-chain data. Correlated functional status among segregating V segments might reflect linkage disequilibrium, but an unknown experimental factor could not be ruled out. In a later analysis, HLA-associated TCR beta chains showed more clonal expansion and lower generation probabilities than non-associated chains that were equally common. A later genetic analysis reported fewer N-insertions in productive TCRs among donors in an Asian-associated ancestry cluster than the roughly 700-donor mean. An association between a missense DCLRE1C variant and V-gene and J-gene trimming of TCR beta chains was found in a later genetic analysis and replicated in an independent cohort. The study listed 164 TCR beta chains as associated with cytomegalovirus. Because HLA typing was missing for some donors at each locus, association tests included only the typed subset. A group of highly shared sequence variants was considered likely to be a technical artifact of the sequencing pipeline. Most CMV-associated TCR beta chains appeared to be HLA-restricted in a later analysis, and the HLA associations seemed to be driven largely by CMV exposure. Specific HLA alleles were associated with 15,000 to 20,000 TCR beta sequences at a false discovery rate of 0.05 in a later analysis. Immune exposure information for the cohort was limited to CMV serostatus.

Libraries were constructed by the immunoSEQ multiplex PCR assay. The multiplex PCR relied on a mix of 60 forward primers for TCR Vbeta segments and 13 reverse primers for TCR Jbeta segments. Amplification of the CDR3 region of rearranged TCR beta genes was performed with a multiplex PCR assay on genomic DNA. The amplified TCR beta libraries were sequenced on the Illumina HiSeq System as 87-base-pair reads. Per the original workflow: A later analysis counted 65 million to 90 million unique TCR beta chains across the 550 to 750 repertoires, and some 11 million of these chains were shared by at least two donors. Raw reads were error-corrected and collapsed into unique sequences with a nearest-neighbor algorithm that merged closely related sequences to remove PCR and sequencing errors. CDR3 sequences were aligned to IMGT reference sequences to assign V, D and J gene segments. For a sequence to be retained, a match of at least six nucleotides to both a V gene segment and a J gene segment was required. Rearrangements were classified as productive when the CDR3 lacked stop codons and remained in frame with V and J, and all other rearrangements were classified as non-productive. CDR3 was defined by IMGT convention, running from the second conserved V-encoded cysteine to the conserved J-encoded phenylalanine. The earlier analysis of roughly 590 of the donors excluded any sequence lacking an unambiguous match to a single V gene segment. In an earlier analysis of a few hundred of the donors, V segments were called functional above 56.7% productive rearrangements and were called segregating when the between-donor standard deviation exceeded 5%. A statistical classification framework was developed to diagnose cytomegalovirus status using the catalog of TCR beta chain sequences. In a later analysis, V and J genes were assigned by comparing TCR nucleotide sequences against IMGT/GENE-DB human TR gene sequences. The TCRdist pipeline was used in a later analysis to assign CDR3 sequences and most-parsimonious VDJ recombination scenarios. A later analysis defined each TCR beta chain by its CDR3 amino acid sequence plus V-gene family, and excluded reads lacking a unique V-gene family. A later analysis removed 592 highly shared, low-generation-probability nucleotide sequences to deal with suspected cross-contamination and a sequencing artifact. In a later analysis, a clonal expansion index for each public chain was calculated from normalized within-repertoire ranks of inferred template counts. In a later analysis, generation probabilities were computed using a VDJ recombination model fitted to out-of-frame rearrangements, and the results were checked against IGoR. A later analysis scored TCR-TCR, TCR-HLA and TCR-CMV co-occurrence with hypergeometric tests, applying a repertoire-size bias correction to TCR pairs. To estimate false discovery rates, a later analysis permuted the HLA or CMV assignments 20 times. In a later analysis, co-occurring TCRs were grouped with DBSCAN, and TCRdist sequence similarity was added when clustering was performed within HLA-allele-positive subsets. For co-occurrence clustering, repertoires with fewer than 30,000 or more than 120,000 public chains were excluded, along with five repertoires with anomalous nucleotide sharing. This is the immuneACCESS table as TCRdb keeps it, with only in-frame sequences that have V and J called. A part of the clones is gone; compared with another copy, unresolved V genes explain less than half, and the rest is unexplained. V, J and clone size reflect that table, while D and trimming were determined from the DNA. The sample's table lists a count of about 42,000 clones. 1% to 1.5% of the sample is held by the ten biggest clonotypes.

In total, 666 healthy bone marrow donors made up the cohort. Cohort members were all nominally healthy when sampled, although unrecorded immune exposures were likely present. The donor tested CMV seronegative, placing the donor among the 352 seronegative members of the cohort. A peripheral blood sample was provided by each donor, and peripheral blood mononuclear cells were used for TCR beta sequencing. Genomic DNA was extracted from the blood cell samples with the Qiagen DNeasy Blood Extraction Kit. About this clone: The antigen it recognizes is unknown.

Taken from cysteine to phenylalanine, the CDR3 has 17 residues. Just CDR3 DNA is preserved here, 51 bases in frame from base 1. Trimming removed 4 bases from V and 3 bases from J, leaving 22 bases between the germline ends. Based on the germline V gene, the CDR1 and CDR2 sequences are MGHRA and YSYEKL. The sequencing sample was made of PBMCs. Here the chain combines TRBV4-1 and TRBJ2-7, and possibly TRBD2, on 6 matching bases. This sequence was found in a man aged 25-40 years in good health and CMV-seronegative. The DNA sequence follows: TGCGCCAGCAGCCTCCTCATTGGGGGGTCGGAAGACTACGAGCAGTACTTC. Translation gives CASSLLIGGSEDYEQYF.